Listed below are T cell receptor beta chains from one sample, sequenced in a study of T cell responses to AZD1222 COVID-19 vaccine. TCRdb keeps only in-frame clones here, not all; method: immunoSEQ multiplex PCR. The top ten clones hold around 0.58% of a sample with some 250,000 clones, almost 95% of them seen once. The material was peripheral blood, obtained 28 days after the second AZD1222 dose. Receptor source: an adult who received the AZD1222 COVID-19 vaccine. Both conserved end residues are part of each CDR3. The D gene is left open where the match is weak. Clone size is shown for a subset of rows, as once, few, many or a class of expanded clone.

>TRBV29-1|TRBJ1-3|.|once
CSGVVSSGNTIYF
TGCAGCGGAGTAGTGAGCTCTGGAAACACCATATATTTT
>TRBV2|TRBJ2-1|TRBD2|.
CASRVAGGAYNEQFF
TGTGCCAGCAGAGTAGCGGGGGGAGCCTACAATGAGCAGTTCTTC
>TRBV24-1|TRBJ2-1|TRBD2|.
CATSDPGRSAGNEQFF
TGTGCCACCAGTGATCCCGGGAGGAGTGCAGGGAATGAGCAGTTCTTC
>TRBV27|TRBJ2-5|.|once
CASRATRVETQYF
TGTGCCAGCAGGGCCACGAGGGTTGAGACCCAGTACTTC
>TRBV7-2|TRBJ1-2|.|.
CASSLDTGLNYGYTF
TGTGCCAGCAGCTTAGATACAGGCCTCAACTATGGCTACACCTTC
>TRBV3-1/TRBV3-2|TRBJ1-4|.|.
CASSQTRRNEKLFF
TGTGCCAGCAGCCAGACCCGGAGGAATGAAAAACTGTTTTTT
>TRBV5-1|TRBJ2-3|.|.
CASSLDRPSTDTQYF
TGCGCCAGCAGCTTGGACAGACCTAGCACAGATACGCAGTATTTT
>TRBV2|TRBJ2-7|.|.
CASSELNEQYF
TGTGCCAGCAGTGAGCTGAACGAGCAGTACTTC
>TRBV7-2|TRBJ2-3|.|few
CASSLASRARRETQYF
TGTGCCAGCAGCTTAGCGTCCCGGGCACGCCGGGAGACGCAGTATTTT
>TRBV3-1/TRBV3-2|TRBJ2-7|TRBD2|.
CASSQNGRAVEQYF
TGTGCCAGCAGCCAGAACGGGAGGGCGGTCGAGCAGTACTTC
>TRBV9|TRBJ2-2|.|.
CASSVGGITGELFF
TGTGCCAGCAGCGTAGGGGGGATCACCGGGGAGCTGTTTTTT
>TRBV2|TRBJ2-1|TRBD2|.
CASSEALRLAGSNEQFF
TGTGCCAGCAGTGAAGCGCTTAGACTAGCGGGATCCAATGAGCAGTTCTTC
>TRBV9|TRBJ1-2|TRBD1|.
CASSAQGGQGGYTF
TGTGCCAGCAGCGCTCAGGGGGGCCAAGGAGGCTACACCTTC
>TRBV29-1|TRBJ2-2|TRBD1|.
CSVIQGSGELFF
TGCAGCGTGATACAGGGGTCCGGGGAGCTGTTTTTT
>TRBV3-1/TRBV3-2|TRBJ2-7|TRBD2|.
CASSHVLSGSSYEQYF
TGTGCCAGCAGCCACGTTCTCAGCGGGAGCTCCTACGAGCAGTACTTC
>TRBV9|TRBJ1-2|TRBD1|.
CASSPDRVWSPNYGYTF
TGTGCCAGCAGCCCCGACAGGGTATGGTCCCCTAACTATGGCTACACCTTC
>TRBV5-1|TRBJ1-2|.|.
CASSSNGVGYTF
TGCGCCAGCAGCTCCAATGGGGTTGGCTACACCTTC
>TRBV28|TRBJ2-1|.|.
CASSFSPSNEQFF
TGTGCCAGCAGTTTTTCCCCATCGAATGAGCAGTTCTTC
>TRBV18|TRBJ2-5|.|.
CASSPGLAETQYF
TGTGCCAGCTCACCCGGACTCGCAGAGACCCAGTACTTC
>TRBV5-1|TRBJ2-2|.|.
CASSLGPRGPNTGELFF
TGCGCCAGCAGCTTGGGGCCCAGGGGCCCTAACACCGGGGAGCTGTTTTTT
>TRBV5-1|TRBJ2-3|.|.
CASSLSGKGTDTQYF
TGCGCCAGCAGCTTGTCCGGAAAAGGGACAGATACGCAGTATTTT
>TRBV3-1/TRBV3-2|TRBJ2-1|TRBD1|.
CASSQMGQGARSYNEQFF
TGTGCCAGCAGCCAAATGGGACAGGGGGCGAGATCCTACAATGAGCAGTTCTTC
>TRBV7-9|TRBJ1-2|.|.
CASSLEAGSGYTF
TGTGCCAGCAGCTTAGAGGCAGGGTCTGGCTACACCTTC
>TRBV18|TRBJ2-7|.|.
CASSPGFEQYF
TGTGCCAGCTCACCGGGTTTTGAGCAGTACTTC
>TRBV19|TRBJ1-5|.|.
CASSNNLGSNQPQHF
TGTGCCAGTAGTAACAACCTGGGTAGCAATCAGCCCCAGCATTTT
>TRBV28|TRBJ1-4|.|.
CASSPGWGQLFF
TGTGCCAGCAGCCCAGGGTGGGGGCAACTGTTTTTT
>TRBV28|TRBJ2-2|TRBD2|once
CASRLRTSGGHGELFF
TGTGCCAGCAGGCTACGGACTAGCGGGGGTCACGGGGAGCTGTTTTTT
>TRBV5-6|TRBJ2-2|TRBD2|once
CASSRKTSGRYPGELFF
TGTGCCAGCAGCCGAAAGACTAGCGGGAGATATCCCGGGGAGCTGTTTTTT
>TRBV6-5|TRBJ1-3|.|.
CASRTESSGNTIYF
TGTGCCAGCAGAACAGAGAGCTCTGGAAACACCATATATTTT
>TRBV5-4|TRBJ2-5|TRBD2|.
CASSLSPLAGMGETQYF
TGTGCCAGCAGCTTGTCTCCTCTAGCGGGAATGGGAGAGACCCAGTACTTC
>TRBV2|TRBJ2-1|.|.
CASKERIAAYNEQFF
TGTGCCAGCAAGGAGAGAATAGCGGCCTACAATGAGCAGTTCTTC
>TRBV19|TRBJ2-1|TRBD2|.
CASSSPAGVGNEQFF
TGTGCCAGTAGTAGCCCCGCGGGAGTGGGCAATGAGCAGTTCTTC
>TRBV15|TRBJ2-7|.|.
CATSSVGYEQYF
TGTGCCACCAGCAGTGTCGGCTACGAGCAGTACTTC
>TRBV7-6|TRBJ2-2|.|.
CASSPSRRDTGELFF
TGTGCCAGCAGCCCCTCGAGGAGGGACACCGGGGAGCTGTTTTTT
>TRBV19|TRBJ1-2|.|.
CASTQVHGTNYGYTF
TGTGCCAGTACCCAAGTACACGGAACAAACTATGGCTACACCTTC
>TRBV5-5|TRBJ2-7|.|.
CASTWQLLESYEQYF
TGTGCCAGCACCTGGCAGTTACTAGAGTCCTACGAGCAGTACTTC
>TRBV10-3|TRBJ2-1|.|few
CAISEWGTPPNEQFF
TGTGCCATCAGTGAGTGGGGGACACCACCCAATGAGCAGTTCTTC
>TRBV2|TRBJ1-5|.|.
CASRADNQPQHF
TGTGCCAGCAGGGCCGATAATCAGCCCCAGCATTTT
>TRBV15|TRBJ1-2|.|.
CATSRDSGYTF
TGTGCCACCAGCAGAGATAGTGGCTACACCTTC
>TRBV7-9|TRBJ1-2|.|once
CASSLALLDYGYTF
TGTGCCAGCAGCTTAGCACTCCTGGACTATGGCTACACCTTC
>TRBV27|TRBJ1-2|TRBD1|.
CASSFQSGTALEYTF
TGTGCCAGCAGTTTCCAATCCGGGACAGCCCTAGAATACACCTTC
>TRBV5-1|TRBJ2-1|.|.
CASSSGQTTYNEQFF
TGCGCCAGCAGCTCAGGGCAGACGACCTACAATGAGCAGTTCTTC
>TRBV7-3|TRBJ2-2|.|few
CASSAGTNTGELFF
TGTGCCAGTTCGGCAGGGACGAACACCGGGGAGCTGTTTTTT
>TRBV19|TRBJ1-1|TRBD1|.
CATGQGPVGAFF
TGTGCCACCGGACAGGGGCCAGTTGGAGCTTTCTTT
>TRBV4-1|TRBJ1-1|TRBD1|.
CASSLRGVMGAKSWNTEAFF
TGCGCCAGCAGCCTCAGGGGGGTAATGGGGGCTAAATCTTGGAACACTGAAGCTTTCTTT
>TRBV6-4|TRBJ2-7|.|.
CASSLRTGEGYEQYF
TGTGCCAGCAGTCTTAGAACAGGGGAGGGTTACGAGCAGTACTTC
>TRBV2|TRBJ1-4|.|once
CASMSRGVEKLFF
TGTGCCAGCATGAGCAGGGGAGTTGAAAAACTGTTTTTT
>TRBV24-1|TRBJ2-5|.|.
CATSDTGTGETQYF
TGTGCCACCAGTGATACCGGGACGGGAGAGACCCAGTACTTC
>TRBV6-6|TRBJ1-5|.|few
CASGTDGFQPQHF
TGTGCCAGCGGGACTGATGGGTTCCAGCCCCAGCATTTT
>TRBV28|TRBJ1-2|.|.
CASTSAGYGGYTF
TGTGCCAGCACCTCGGCAGGGTACGGAGGCTACACCTTC
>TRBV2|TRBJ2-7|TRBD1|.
CASSPGQALEQYF
TGTGCCAGCAGCCCTGGACAGGCCCTCGAGCAGTACTTC
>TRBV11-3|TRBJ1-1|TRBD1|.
CASSRDRNTEAFF
TGTGCCAGCAGCAGGGACAGGAACACTGAAGCTTTCTTT
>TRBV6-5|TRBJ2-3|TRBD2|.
CASTPLAGRGDTQYF
TGTGCCAGCACCCCGCTAGCGGGGAGGGGGGATACGCAGTATTTT
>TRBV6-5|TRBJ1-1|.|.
CASSWTGGNTEAFF
TGTGCCAGCAGTTGGACGGGTGGGAACACTGAAGCTTTCTTT
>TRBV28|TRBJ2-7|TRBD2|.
CASSLYRISGRVGSYEQYF
TGTGCCAGCAGTTTATACCGGATTAGCGGGAGGGTGGGGTCCTACGAGCAGTACTTC
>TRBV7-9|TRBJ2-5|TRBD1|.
CASSVGTGSLQETQYF
TGTGCCAGCAGCGTCGGGACAGGGAGCCTACAAGAGACCCAGTACTTC
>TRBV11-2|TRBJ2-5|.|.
CASSLTRETQYF
TGTGCCAGCAGCTTAACCCGCGAGACCCAGTACTTC
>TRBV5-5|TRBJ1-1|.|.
CASSPPQGWGTEAFF
TGTGCCAGCAGCCCGCCTCAGGGCTGGGGCACTGAAGCTTTCTTT
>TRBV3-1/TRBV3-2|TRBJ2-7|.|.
CASSQEFAGAYEQYF
TGTGCCAGCAGCCAAGAGTTCGCCGGGGCCTACGAGCAGTACTTC